This is a list of T cell receptor beta chains from one sample in a study of monozygotic twins with cystic fibrosis. Sequencing used immunoSEQ multiplex PCR; TCRdb keeps in-frame clones, though not all of them. Of tens of thousands of clones in the sample, roughly 96% were seen once. The material sequenced was blood. The receptors come from a girl aged 2-9 years with cystic fibrosis. CDR3s include the opening cysteine and the closing phenylalanine or tryptophan. Fields, in order: V gene, clone size, CDR3 protein. Size is stated for part of the rows, as once, few or many counts, or as a class when the clone is expanded.

v_call: TRBV27; clone_size: .; cdr3_aa: CASSRIQGARYTGELFF
v_call: TRBV28; clone_size: .; cdr3_aa: CASTSAGTKRQFF
v_call: TRBV7-9; clone_size: .; cdr3_aa: CASFPIWNEQFF
v_call: TRBV5-6; clone_size: .; cdr3_aa: CASSSPGGRVADTQYF
v_call: TRBV11-2; clone_size: few; cdr3_aa: CASRPGQAWDEQFF
v_call: TRBV14; clone_size: .; cdr3_aa: CASSQDHVTDTQYF
v_call: TRBV5-1; clone_size: .; cdr3_aa: CASSLGPTSGSGTDTQYF
v_call: TRBV25-1; clone_size: .; cdr3_aa: CASSESHPRTSTDTQYF
v_call: TRBV30; clone_size: .; cdr3_aa: CAWAVVEGSYNEQFF
v_call: TRBV5-3; clone_size: .; cdr3_aa: CARTPEAGGPSEQYF
v_call: TRBV15; clone_size: .; cdr3_aa: CATSRDLREPSYEQYF
v_call: TRBV7-2; clone_size: .; cdr3_aa: CASSSAGTSGRRDTGELFF
v_call: TRBV5-1; clone_size: .; cdr3_aa: CASSFDGGLNEQFF
v_call: TRBV9; clone_size: .; cdr3_aa: CASSVVGDEKLFF
v_call: TRBV7-9; clone_size: .; cdr3_aa: CASSRQGTAFF
v_call: TRBV4-1; clone_size: .; cdr3_aa: CASRQGGGNEQFF
v_call: TRBV30; clone_size: .; cdr3_aa: CAWTPRQGAPLSPLHF
v_call: TRBV30; clone_size: .; cdr3_aa: CAWSVLAGVPQGDF
v_call: TRBV15; clone_size: once; cdr3_aa: CATSRGRDGANYGYTF
v_call: TRBV11-3; clone_size: .; cdr3_aa: CASSLGSGQVTDTQYF
v_call: TRBV7-9; clone_size: .; cdr3_aa: CASSPGAAEQFF
v_call: TRBV6-5; clone_size: .; cdr3_aa: CASSSDSAPYGYTF
v_call: TRBV30; clone_size: .; cdr3_aa: CAWSSAEAQYF
v_call: TRBV2; clone_size: once; cdr3_aa: CASKKDLNSYEQYF
v_call: TRBV27; clone_size: .; cdr3_aa: CASSSTSGRGAGELFF
v_call: TRBV29-1; clone_size: once; cdr3_aa: CSVEDEAVGYGYTF
v_call: TRBV11-1; clone_size: .; cdr3_aa: CASSLVGGQETQYF
v_call: TRBV7-9; clone_size: .; cdr3_aa: CASSIQGVTIYF
v_call: TRBV7-9; clone_size: .; cdr3_aa: CASSSRLAGVVGELFF
v_call: TRBV28; clone_size: few; cdr3_aa: CAVKGLFQPQHF
v_call: TRBV7-3; clone_size: .; cdr3_aa: CASSFRLAGTDTQYF
v_call: TRBV29-1; clone_size: .; cdr3_aa: CSAPRTGVYGYTF
v_call: TRBV27; clone_size: once; cdr3_aa: CASSALTGIHTEAFF
v_call: TRBV5-6; clone_size: .; cdr3_aa: CASSWRQHDEQYF
v_call: TRBV19; clone_size: .; cdr3_aa: CASSISSSGGWGETQYF
v_call: TRBV6-1; clone_size: .; cdr3_aa: CASSEQGSSGYTF
v_call: TRBV6-6; clone_size: once; cdr3_aa: CASSYGFNQPQHF
v_call: TRBV4-1; clone_size: once; cdr3_aa: CASSQEVEHSYSYNEQFF
v_call: TRBV4-2; clone_size: .; cdr3_aa: CASSQDRHRGGGQPQHF
v_call: TRBV12-5; clone_size: .; cdr3_aa: CASGLWNRDEVNTEAFF
v_call: TRBV15; clone_size: .; cdr3_aa: CATSRDLGSGNTIYF